The 16 T cell receptor beta chains below all came from one sample that was sequenced in a study of patients and donors after allogeneic stem cell transplantation. TCRdb redid the calling of the RT-PCR reads with MiXCR, one entry per CDR3 protein. Here the sample spans tens of thousands of distinct CDR3 sequences, roughly 15% being singletons. The sample consisted of blood, either unsorted or a sorted T cell fraction (not recorded which). Receptors originate from a human donor who was either an allogeneic HSCT recipient or a stem cell or donor lymphocyte infusion donor (not recorded which). It is not recorded whose cells these are; they may come from a transplant donor.

This clonotype was detected many times. The genes are TRBV12-3 or TRBV12-4 and TRBJ2-1; TRBD2 matches 8 bases. The V gene end was trimmed by 1 base and the J gene end by 3 bases; junction bases not matched to a gene: 2. The CDR3 length is 15 residues. The CDR3 coding sequence is TGTGCCAGCAGTTTAGGTCGGGAGGGCTACAATGAGCAGTTCTTC. This gives the protein CASSLGREGYNEQFF.

This clonotype was picked up a small number of times. The genes are TRBV3-1 and TRBJ2-1; unclear D gene. V was trimmed by 3 bases and J by 7 bases, leaving 13 bases between them. CDR1 LGHDT and CDR2 YNNKEL come from the germline V gene (reference sequence). The CDR3 runs to 14 residues. CDR3 bases: TGTGCCAGCAGCCAGTCAATAGTTCTTAATGAGCAGTTCTTC. It encodes CASSQSIVLNEQFF.

The chain has TRBV9 and TRBJ2-7; the D is unclear. Germline V gene sequence: CDR1 SGDLS, CDR2 YYNGEE. The CDR3 contains 15 residues. V was cut by 0 bases and J by 5 bases, with 15 bases left in between. The CDR3 region is CASSVEALPIHEQYF. CDR3 DNA sequence: TGTGCCAGCAGCGTAGAGGCGCTACCTATCCACGAGCAGTACTTC.

V and J are TRBV20-1 and TRBJ2-7; 10 bases align to TRBD2. CDR1 is DFQATT and CDR2 is SNEGSKA in the germline V gene (reference sequence). After removal of 5 bases from V and 4 bases from J, the junction contained 8 bases not matched to a gene. The CDR3 totals 14 residues. CDR3 amino acids: CSAPAKREGYEQYF. The CDR3 DNA reads as TGCAGTGCTCCCGCAAAGCGGGAGGGGTACGAGCAGTACTTC.

By frequency in the sample, this clonotype is hyperexpanded. The V and J genes are TRBV7-9 and TRBJ1-1; possible D gene TRBD1, 5 bases. CDR1 and CDR2 (germline): SEHNR, FQNEAQ (reference sequence). Trimming took off 0 bases at V and 5 bases at J, with 16 bases between the two ends. The length of the CDR3 is 16 residues. The DNA for the CDR3 is TGTGCCAGCAGCTTAGCTCGGGACCGCTGGGGGACTGAAGCTTTCTTT. It translates to CASSLARDRWGTEAFF.

This clonotype occurred many times. The rearrangement links TRBV13 to TRBJ1-3; no clear D gene. The CDR3 consists of 14 residues. The germline CDR1 and CDR2 sequences are PRHDT and FYEKMQ (reference sequence). Trimming took 2 bases from V and 1 from J, leaving 6 bases between them. In DNA, the CDR3 is TGTGCCAGCAGCTTAATGAGATCTGGAAACACCATATATTTT. Residues: CASSLMRSGNTIYF.

This chain uses TRBV7-6 with TRBJ1-1; 7 bases line up with TRBD1. Germline V gene sequence: CDR1 SGHVS, CDR2 FNYEAQ. The CDR3 has 15 residues. Trimming at V came to 6 bases and at J to 5 bases, leaving 12 bases not matched to a gene. CDR3 amino acids: CASSTEQGPGTEAFF. The CDR3 nucleotides are TGTGCCAGCAGTACCGAACAGGGGCCGGGGACTGAAGCTTTCTTT.

This clonotype was seen many times. The rearrangement uses TRBV15 and TRBJ1-1, with a possible D match to TRBD1 (6 bases). This CDR3 contains 15 residues. V gave up 5 bases and J gave up 0 bases, with 13 bases separating them. CDR1 and CDR2 (germline): LNHNV, YYDKDF (reference sequence). The CDR3 is CATSQNEGVNTEAFF. DNA of the CDR3: TGTGCCACCAGCCAAAATGAGGGGGTGAACACTGAAGCTTTCTTT.

The rearrangement links TRBV7-8 to TRBJ2-5; 7 positions match TRBD2. The CDR3 is 18 residues long. Trimming at V came to 5 bases and at J to 6 bases, leaving 21 bases not matched to a gene. Looked up from germline, CDR1 is SGHVS and CDR2 is FQNEAQ. The CDR3 bases are TGTGCCAGCAGCCCGACGCTCCGTTTTGCGGGAGAGGTACAGACCCAGTACTTC. Translated, it gives CASSPTLRFAGEVQTQYF.

In this sample, this clonotype turned up a few times. The rearrangement uses TRBV11-3 and TRBJ2-1; D is unresolved. Trimming took off 5 bases at V and 2 bases at J, with 13 bases between the two ends. CDR1 SGHNT and CDR2 YENEEA come from the germline V gene. The length of the CDR3 is 15 residues. The CDR3 loop reads CASSPTQPAYNEQFF. CDR3 DNA sequence: TGTGCCAGCAGCCCGACCCAGCCCGCCTACAATGAGCAGTTCTTC.

This clonotype was recorded a few times. This chain links TRBV5-1 with TRBJ2-7; 9 bases are a match to TRBD1. The V gene's germline CDR1 is SGHRS and CDR2 YFSETQ. The CDR3 covers 14 residues. Trimming took 2 bases from V and 3 from J; bases not matched to a gene: 3. Here the CDR3 reads CASSFGGQGYEQYF. DNA for the CDR3: TGCGCCAGCAGCTTCGGGGGACAGGGCTACGAGCAGTACTTC.

The J gene is TRBJ2-3, the V gene TRBV20-1, with a tentative D call TRBD1 (5 bases). This CDR3 has 15 residues. Per germline, CDR1 DFQATT and CDR2 SNEGSKA (reference sequence). V was trimmed by 3 bases and J by 2 bases, leaving 15 bases between them. For the CDR3, the DNA is TGCAGTGCTAGTCGGTCAGGGCTTAACACAGATACGCAGTATTTT. This encodes CSASRSGLNTDTQYF.

At least ten counts were recorded for this clonotype. The chain couples TRBV7-9 to TRBJ1-1; D gene unclear. Germline lookup yields CDR1 SEHNR and CDR2 FQNEAQ (reference sequence). The length of the CDR3 is 11 residues. V was cut by 8 bases and J by 7 bases, with 11 bases left in between. CDR3 sequence reads: CASERPVEAFF. The CDR3 DNA follows: TGTGCCAGCGAGAGGCCGGTTGAAGCTTTCTTT.

This clonotype was seen repeatedly, ten times or more. The rearrangement uses TRBV12-3 or TRBV12-4 and TRBJ1-3; 7 nucleotides agree with TRBD1. The CDR3 has 14 residues. After removal of 7 bases from V and 1 base from J, the junction contained 4 bases not matched to a gene. The CDR3 sequence is CASIQQGSGNTIYF. The CDR3 nucleotides read TGTGCCAGCATCCAACAGGGGTCTGGAAACACCATATATTTT.

The chain recombines TRBV20-1 with TRBJ2-3, with D maybe TRBD2 (5 bases). V was pared by 0 bases and J by 6 bases, with 19 bases between. Germline lookup yields CDR1 DFQATT and CDR2 SNEGSKA (reference sequence). CDR3 length equals 16 residues. CDR3 region: CSARDEPAPPGDTQYF. As DNA, the CDR3 is TGCAGTGCTAGAGATGAGCCGGCGCCTCCGGGGGATACGCAGTATTTT.

This sequence joins TRBV2 and TRBJ2-1; D not certain. Germline-derived CDR1 and CDR2 are SNHLY and FYNNEI. Trimming removed 7 bases from V and 4 bases from J, with 8 bases in between. The CDR3 contains 12 residues. CDR3 DNA sequence: TGTGCCAGCATAGGGCGGTACAATGAGCAGTTCTTC. Translating it yields CASIGRYNEQFF.